A single sample is the source of the 9 T cell receptor beta chains below, sequenced in a study of blood T cell repertoires in COVID-19. Some clones are missing from TCRdb's copy, which holds only in-frame ones; the method was immunoSEQ multiplex PCR. Among roughly 150,000 clones listed, 80% to 90% were seen once. Specimen: peripheral blood. The receptors were sampled from a woman aged 50 to 60 with acute or convalescent COVID-19.

This chain links TRBV4-2 with TRBJ2-5; TRBD2 matches 7 bases. CDR1 and CDR2 (germline): LGHNA, YNFKEQ. This CDR3 contains 12 residues. The ends lost 0 bases at V and 12 bases at J; junction bases unmatched: 4. The CDR3 loop reads CASSQDSTSKYF. CDR3 in DNA: TGTGCCAGCAGCCAAGATTCGACTAGCAAGTACTTC.

This clone was detected ten times or more. The chain links TRBV5-6 to TRBJ2-6, with D unclear. Trimming removed 2 bases at V and 0 bases at J, with 9 bases between. The germline gives CDR1 SGHDT, CDR2 YYEEEE. There are 16 residues in the CDR3. The CDR3 DNA reads TGTGCCAGCAGCTTAAGCTCATACTCTGGGGCCAACGTCCTGACTTTC. This codes for CASSLSSYSGANVLTF.

This clone was recorded once. V is TRBV30 and J is TRBJ2-1, with TRBD2 matching 8 bases. The J segment lost 4 bases and the V segment lost 1 base, leaving 9 bases of the junction unmatched. This CDR3 comprises 16 residues. Germline V gene data show CDR1 as GTSNPN and CDR2 as SVGIG (reference sequence). The CDR3 DNA reads as TGTGCCTGGAGTGCCTTACTAGCGGAGCCTTACAATGAGCAGTTCTTC. Translating it yields CAWSALLAEPYNEQFF.

This chain joins TRBV24-1 and TRBJ2-1; a possible D gene is TRBD2 (6 bases). The CDR3 extends over 15 amino acids. CDR1 KGHDR and CDR2 SFDVKD come from the germline V gene. V was pared by 6 bases and J by 7 bases, with 18 bases between. CDR3 in amino acids: CATSSPTGAGNEQFF. CDR3 DNA sequence: TGTGCCACCAGTTCCCCTACGGGAGCCGGTAATGAGCAGTTCTTC.

This chain connects TRBV5-8 to TRBJ1-3; TRBD1 might be the D (5 bases). Per the germline V gene, CDR1 is SGHTS and CDR2 is YDEGEE. This CDR3 spans 16 amino acids. Between the trimmed V and J ends, which lost 4 bases and 0 bases, there was a span of 14 bases. The CDR3 spells CASSRSRATSGNTIYF. CDR3 nucleotides: TGTGCCAGCAGCCGATCCAGGGCAACCTCTGGAAACACCATATATTTT. Full variable domain (remainder filled in from reference TRBV5-8 and TRBJ1-3): EAGVTQSPTHLIKTRGQQATLRCSPISGHTSVYWYQQALGLGLQFLLWYDEGEERNRGNFPPRFSGRQFPNYSSELNVNALELEDSALYLCASSRSRATSGNTIYFGEGSWLTVV.

This clone was picked up one time. This sample also contains other DNA sequences that code for the same CDR3. The CDR3 sequence is CASSIGRRETQYF. DNA for the CDR3: TGTGCCAGTAGTATCGGGAGGCGAGAGACCCAGTACTTC. V and J are TRBV19 and TRBJ2-5; TRBD2 aligns across 7 bases. The CDR3 covers 13 residues. Trimming removed 3 bases from V and 4 bases from J; junction bases left unmatched: 2. Germline-derived CDR1 and CDR2 are LNHDA and SQIVND (reference sequence).

This chain uses TRBV9 with TRBJ2-7; D perhaps matches TRBD2 (7 bases). Germline CDR1 SGDLS, CDR2 YYNGEE. The CDR3 is 15 amino acids. V gave up 1 base and J gave up 2 bases, with 13 bases separating them. CDR3 residues: CASSVRGAGAYEQYF. CDR3 nucleotide sequence: TGTGCCAGCAGCGTACGGGGGGCTGGGGCCTACGAGCAGTACTTC.

This chain uses TRBV18 with TRBJ1-5; the match to TRBD1 covers 9 bases. CDR1 KGHSH and CDR2 LQKENI come from the germline V gene. J lost 5 bases, V lost 3 bases, and 5 bases had no gene match. The CDR3 has 15 amino acids. The CDR3 DNA follows: TGTGCCAGCTCACCCGGACAGGGGAAGGATCAGCCCCAGCATTTT. This codes for CASSPGQGKDQPQHF.

The chain joins TRBV3-1 (or the pseudogene TRBV3-2) to TRBJ1-4, with TRBD1 matching over 7 bases. CDR1 and CDR2 from the germline V gene are LGHDT and YNNKEL (reference sequence). V shed 4 bases and J 6 bases; nucleotides not matched to a gene: 5. This CDR3 region has 14 residues. The CDR3 is CASSRQGRDEKLFF. The CDR3 nucleotides read TGTGCCAGCAGCCGACAGGGCCGAGATGAAAAACTGTTTTTT.